Listed here are 15 T cell receptor beta chains from one sample, sequenced in a study of cytomegalovirus exposure and HLA in healthy donors. This PCR relied on a set of 60 Vbeta primers and 13 Jbeta primers. The data were produced by immunoSEQ multiplex PCR, yet TCRdb's version contains in-frame clones alone and is incomplete. The table lists approximately 130,000 clones. The sequenced sample consisted of PBMCs. The receptors originated from an older woman in good health and CMV-seronegative.

This chain links TRBV5-1 with TRBJ1-5; TRBD1 agrees at 8 bases. Losses at the gene ends were 4 bases for V and 7 bases for J; bases not matched to a gene: 7. Per the germline V gene, CDR1 is SGHRS and CDR2 is YFSETQ. This CDR3 is built from 14 residues. The CDR3 reads CASSIGQGGQPQHF. Written as DNA, the CDR3 is TGCGCCAGCAGCATAGGACAGGGTGGACAGCCCCAGCATTTT.

The chain links TRBV15 to TRBJ2-7; D is uncertain. V lost 0 bases, J lost 3 bases, and 9 bases lay in between. The CDR3 totals 14 residues. Germline V gene sequence: CDR1 LNHNV, CDR2 YYDKDF (reference sequence). The CDR3 DNA reads as TGTGCCACCAGCAGAGATTCGGTTTTCTACGAGCAGTACTTC. It encodes CATSRDSVFYEQYF.

V and J are TRBV7-4 and TRBJ1-1; 11 bases are shared with TRBD1. The CDR3 covers 15 residues. In germline, CDR1 is SGHVT, CDR2 SQSDAQ. Losses at the gene ends were 8 bases for V and 5 bases for J; bases not matched to a gene: 10. The CDR3 is CASPGQGARRTEAFF. The CDR3 nucleotides read TGTGCCAGCCCCGGACAGGGGGCGAGGAGGACTGAAGCTTTCTTT. Variable domain in full (rest from reference TRBV7-4 and TRBJ1-1): GAGVSQSPRYKVAKRGRDVALRCDSISGHVTLYWYRQTLGQGSEVLTYSQSDAQRDKSGRPSGRFSAERPERSVSTLKIQRTEQGDSAVYLCASPGQGARRTEAFFGQGTRLTVV.

The chain links TRBV29-1 to TRBJ1-5; tentatively, D is TRBD1 (6 bases). There are 14 residues in the CDR3. The V end was cut by 4 bases, the J end by 3 bases, with 13 bases between. Germline lookup yields CDR1 SQVTM and CDR2 ANQGSEA. CDR3 protein: CSVGVAGDNQPQHF. DNA of the CDR3: TGCAGCGTTGGGGTGGCAGGGGACAATCAGCCCCAGCATTTT.

The chain links TRBV30 to TRBJ1-2; D gene ambiguous. This CDR3 has 11 residues. Per the germline V gene, CDR1 is GTSNPN and CDR2 is SVGIG (reference sequence). V was cut by 2 bases and J by 2 bases, with 3 bases left in between. The CDR3 loop is CAWSSNYGYTF. DNA for the CDR3: TGTGCCTGGAGTAGCAACTATGGCTACACCTTC.

The V and J genes are TRBV10-3 and TRBJ2-5, with 13 bases matching TRBD2. The J call may be in error: the DNA end matches TRBJ2-7 better. Germline lookup yields CDR1 ENHRY and CDR2 SYGVKD. This CDR3 comprises 15 residues. CDR3 nucleotides: TGTGCCATCAGCTCGCCGACTAGCGGGAGGTACGAGCAGTACTTC. Translated, it gives CAISSPTSGRYEQYF.

The gene calls are TRBV19 and TRBJ1-2; 8 bases line up with TRBD1. The CDR3 length is 15 residues. The J segment lost 4 bases and the V segment lost 7 bases, leaving 11 bases of the junction unmatched. Per the germline V gene, CDR1 is LNHDA and CDR2 is SQIVND (reference sequence). The CDR3 region has the DNA TGTGCCAGTAACACTAAGGAGGGGACAGGCTATGGCTACACCTTC. It codes for CASNTKEGTGYGYTF.

The chain links TRBV9 to TRBJ2-1; D possibly corresponds to TRBD2 (7 bases). The CDR3 spans 16 residues. Trimming took off 0 bases at V and 8 bases at J, with 18 bases between the two ends. Germline CDR1 reads SGDLS; CDR2 reads YYNGEE. The CDR3 nucleotides read TGTGCCAGCAGCGTAGGGGGGGCAGGGAGGGGCGATGAGCAGTTCTTC. This gives the protein CASSVGGAGRGDEQFF.

The rearrangement uses TRBV6-6 and TRBJ2-2, with D maybe TRBD1 (5 bases). The CDR3 loop spans 13 amino acids. The germline V gene has CDR1 MNHNY and CDR2 SVGAGI (reference sequence). Trimming stripped 2 bases from V and 6 bases from J, with 7 bases between. CDR3 sequence (DNA): TGTGCCAGCAGTTACGCAGGGTCCGGGGAGCTGTTTTTT. This codes for CASSYAGSGELFF.

V usage is TRBV13 and J usage is TRBJ2-2, with unresolved D. V was clipped by 8 bases and J by 5 bases, with 9 bases between them. Germline loops: CDR1 PRHDT, CDR2 FYEKMQ (reference sequence). The CDR3 consists of 12 residues. In nucleotides, the CDR3 is TGTGCCAGCGAATTTAGAACCGGGGAGCTGTTTTTT. This sequence encodes CASEFRTGELFF.

This chain links TRBV4-1 with TRBJ2-7; no clear D gene. Trimming cost V 1 base and J 7 bases, with 5 bases left between them. This CDR3 has 11 amino acids. Germline CDR1 reads MGHRA; CDR2 reads YSYEKL. CDR3 protein: CASSQGLEQYF. As DNA, the CDR3 is TGCGCCAGCAGCCAAGGGCTTGAGCAGTACTTC.

The chain joins TRBV28 to TRBJ1-2, with 12 bases fitting TRBD1. The CDR3 extends over 15 amino acids. With V trimmed by 5 bases and J by 7 bases, 8 bases remained unmatched. Germline CDR1 MDHEN, CDR2 SYDVKM. Here the CDR3 reads CASSPSGQGAGGYTF. The CDR3 DNA is TGTGCCAGCAGTCCCTCGGGACAGGGGGCTGGTGGCTACACCTTC.

In nucleotides, the CDR3 is TGTGCCAGCAGGCGCCAGGGGGCCCCTAATGAAAAACTGTTTTTT. It is translated as CASRRQGAPNEKLFF. The rearrangement joins TRBV28 to TRBJ1-4; TRBD1 agrees at 8 bases. Trimming at V came to 6 bases and at J to 3 bases, leaving 6 bases not matched to a gene. CDR1 and CDR2 from the germline V gene are MDHEN and SYDVKM. The CDR3 runs to 15 residues.

The chain combines TRBV7-8 with TRBJ2-7, with 9 bases matching TRBD1. The CDR3 has 16 amino acids. V lost 0 bases and J lost 4; bases outside the gene matches: 7. The germline gives CDR1 SGHVS, CDR2 FQNEAQ. CDR3 protein: CASSLARTGAMYEQYF. Written as DNA, the CDR3 is TGTGCCAGCAGCTTAGCTCGGACAGGGGCTATGTACGAGCAGTACTTC.

The chain employs TRBV27 and TRBJ2-3, with D possibly TRBD1 on 7 matching bases. V lost 7 bases, J lost 8 bases, and 19 bases lay in between. Germline CDR1 is MNHEY and CDR2 is SMNVEV (reference sequence). The CDR3 is 14 residues long. CDR3 sequence (DNA): TGTGCCAGCACCCCTCCAGGGGGGTTGGGTACGCAGTATTTT. Its protein is CASTPPGGLGTQYF.